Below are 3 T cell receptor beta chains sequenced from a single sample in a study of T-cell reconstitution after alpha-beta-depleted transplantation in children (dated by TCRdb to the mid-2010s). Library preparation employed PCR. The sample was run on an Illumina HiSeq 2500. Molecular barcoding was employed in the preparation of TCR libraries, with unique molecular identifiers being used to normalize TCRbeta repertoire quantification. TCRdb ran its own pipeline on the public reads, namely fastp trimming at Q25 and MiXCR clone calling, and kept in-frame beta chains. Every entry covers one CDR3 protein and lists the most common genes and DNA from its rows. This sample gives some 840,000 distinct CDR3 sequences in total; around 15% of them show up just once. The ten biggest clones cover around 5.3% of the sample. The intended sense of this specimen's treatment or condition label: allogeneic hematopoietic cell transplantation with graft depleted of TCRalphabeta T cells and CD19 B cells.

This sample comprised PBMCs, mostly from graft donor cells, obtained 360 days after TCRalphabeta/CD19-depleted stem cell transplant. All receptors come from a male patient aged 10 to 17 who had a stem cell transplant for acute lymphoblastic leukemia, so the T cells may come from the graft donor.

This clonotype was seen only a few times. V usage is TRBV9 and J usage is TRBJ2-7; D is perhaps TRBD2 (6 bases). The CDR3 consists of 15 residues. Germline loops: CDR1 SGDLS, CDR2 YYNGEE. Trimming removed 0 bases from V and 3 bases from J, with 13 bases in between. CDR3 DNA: TGTGCCAGCAGCGTAGCCTCCGGGAGAGGCTACGAGCAGTACTTC. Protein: CASSVASGRGYEQYF. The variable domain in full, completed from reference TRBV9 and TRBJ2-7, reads DSGVTQTPKHLITATGQRVTLRCSPRSGDLSVYWYQQSLDQGLQFLIQYYNGEERAKGNILERFSAQQFPDLHSELNLSSLELGDSALYFCASSVASGRGYEQYFGPGTRLTVT.

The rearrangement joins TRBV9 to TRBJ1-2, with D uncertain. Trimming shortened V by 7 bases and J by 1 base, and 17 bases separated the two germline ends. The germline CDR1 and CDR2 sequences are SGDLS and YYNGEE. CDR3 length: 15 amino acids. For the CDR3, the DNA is TGTGCCAGCGCAATGGGCAGCCCTCTTAACTATGGCTACACCTTC. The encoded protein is CASAMGSPLNYGYTF.

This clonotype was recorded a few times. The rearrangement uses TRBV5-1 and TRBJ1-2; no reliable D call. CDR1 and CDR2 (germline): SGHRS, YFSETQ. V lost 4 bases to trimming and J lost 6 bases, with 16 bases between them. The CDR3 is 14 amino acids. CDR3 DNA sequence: TGCGCCAGCAGCCTGGAAAAGGGAGGAGATGGCTACACCTTC. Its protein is CASSLEKGGDGYTF.